The rows below give T cell receptor beta chains drawn from one sample of a study of blood T cell repertoires in COVID-19. Profiling relied on immunoSEQ multiplex PCR, and the TCRdb table lists in-frame clones only, not all of them. In the table there are around 250,000 clones, 75% to 85% of which are singletons. Sequenced: PBMCs or T cells enriched from blood (not recorded which). These receptors all stem from a woman aged 50 to 60 with acute COVID-19. CDR3s include the opening cysteine and the closing phenylalanine or tryptophan. The D gene is left open where the match is weak. Clone size is stated in some rows and not others, as once, few, many or a class when expanded.

clone size | D gene | J gene | V gene | CDR3 length | CDR3 protein | CDR3 DNA
. | TRBD1 | TRBJ2-1 | TRBV10-2 | 13 | CASSGTVKNEQFF | TGCGCCAGCAGCGGGACAGTTAAGAATGAGCAGTTCTTC
. | . | TRBJ1-2 | TRBV25-1 | 14 | CASSESSVPYGYTF | TGTGCCAGCAGTGAATCGTCGGTCCCCTATGGCTACACCTTC
. | . | TRBJ2-2 | TRBV11-2 | 15 | CASSPSDSSTGELFF | TGTGCCAGCAGCCCAAGTGACAGTTCCACCGGGGAGCTGTTTTTT
. | . | TRBJ1-1 | TRBV3-1/TRBV3-2 | 14 | CASSQEARNTEAFF | TGTGCCAGCAGCCAAGAGGCACGGAACACTGAAGCTTTCTTT
. | . | TRBJ1-1 | TRBV5-1 | 13 | CASSLGGNTEAFF | TGCGCCAGCAGCCTAGGGGGGAACACTGAAGCTTTCTTT
. | TRBD1 | TRBJ1-3 | TRBV18 | 15 | CASTGQGNSGNTIYF | TGTGCCAGCACAGGACAGGGGAACTCTGGAAACACCATATATTTT
. | TRBD1 | TRBJ2-2 | TRBV5-6 | 19 | CASSPGRDRGAANTGELFF | TGTGCCAGCAGCCCCGGCCGGGACAGGGGGGCCGCGAACACCGGGGAGCTGTTTTTT
. | . | TRBJ2-1 | TRBV10-2 | 13 | CASKEGRYNEQFF | TGCGCCAGCAAGGAGGGGCGTTACAATGAGCAGTTCTTC
. | TRBD1 | TRBJ1-2 | TRBV25-1 | 16 | CASSEYPGTGGYGYTF | TGTGCCAGCAGTGAATACCCCGGGACAGGGGGCTATGGCTACACCTTC
. | TRBD1 | TRBJ2-7 | TRBV7-2 | 15 | CASSLPGQGIYEQYF | TGTGCCAGCAGTTTGCCGGGACAGGGAATTTACGAGCAGTACTTC
. | . | TRBJ2-7 | TRBV12-3/TRBV12-4 | 11 | CASATGYEQYF | TGTGCCAGCGCCACCGGCTACGAGCAGTACTTC
few | . | TRBJ1-2 | TRBV10-3 | 14 | CAISDTSRNYGYTF | TGTGCCATCAGTGACACCTCGAGGAACTATGGCTACACCTTC
. | TRBD2 | TRBJ2-1 | TRBV5-4 | 17 | CASSLGSGGYSYNEQFF | TGTGCCAGCAGCTTGGGAAGCGGGGGGTACTCCTACAATGAGCAGTTCTTC
. | . | TRBJ2-7 | TRBV7-6 | 15 | CASSLVPLSSYEQYF | TGTGCCAGCAGCTTAGTTCCCCTTAGCTCCTACGAGCAGTACTTC
. | . | TRBJ2-6 | TRBV27 | 15 | CASTTGFTGANVLTF | TGTGCCAGCACCACAGGGTTCACTGGGGCCAACGTCCTGACTTTC
. | TRBD2 | TRBJ2-2 | TRBV6-2/TRBV6-3 | 20 | CASSYFPRSGGTANTGELFF | TGTGCCAGCAGTTACTTCCCGCGGAGCGGGGGGACGGCGAACACCGGGGAGCTGTTTTTT